Below, 9 T cell receptor beta chains from the same sample are listed, as sequenced in a study of long-term antiretroviral therapy in people with HIV. They ran version v3.0 of the immunoSEQ assay at survey level. The assay was immunoSEQ multiplex PCR, and TCRdb's table has in-frame clones only and misses some. The data show some 40,000 clones, about 94% seen once. Material: unsorted PBMCs, obtained 9.2 years after starting antiretroviral therapy. The origin of the receptors is a man aged 30 to 39 with HIV.

This chain connects TRBV4-1 to TRBJ1-4, with D unclear. There are 15 residues in the CDR3. Trimming left V 0 bases short and J 4 bases short, with 9 bases between. Germline values: CDR1 MGHRA, CDR2 YSYEKL. The CDR3 is CASSQEGSFNEKLFF. CDR3 coding DNA: TGCGCCAGCAGCCAAGAAGGCAGCTTTAATGAAAAACTGTTTTTT.

The chain combines TRBV5-4 with TRBJ2-5; 16 nucleotides align to TRBD2. The CDR3 has 17 residues. The ends lost 6 bases at V and 4 bases at J; junction bases unmatched: 9. Germline V gene data show CDR1 as SGHNT and CDR2 as YYREEE (reference sequence). As DNA, the CDR3 is TGTGCCAGCAAGGGACTAGCGGGGGGGCCCGGGGGAGAGACCCAGTACTTC. It yields the protein CASKGLAGGPGGETQYF.

The chain couples TRBV21-1 to TRBJ1-1; the listed D gene, TRBD1, was not tested against the DNA. TRBV21-1 is given as a pseudogene. The CDR3 has 15 amino acids. CDR3 DNA sequence: TGTGCCAGCAGCAAAGCGCCCGGACAGGGGTTTGAAGCTTTCTTT. It is translated as CASSKAPGQGFEAFF.

This clone has only one observation. This sequence joins TRBV28 and TRBJ1-6, with D unresolved. Germline lookup yields CDR1 MDHEN and CDR2 SYDVKM. Trimming removed 6 bases from V and 6 bases from J, with 9 bases in between. There are 13 residues in the CDR3. CDR3 protein: CASRPSSNSPLHF. In DNA form, the CDR3 reads TGTGCCAGCAGGCCCTCGTCTAATTCACCCCTCCACTTT.

V usage is TRBV5-1 and J usage is TRBJ2-7; D not resolved. Germline CDR1 reads SGHRS; CDR2 reads YFSETQ. This CDR3 contains 15 residues. Trimming removed 0 bases at V and 2 bases at J, with 12 bases between. The CDR3 nucleotides are TGCGCCAGCAGCTTGGGAGTCCAAACGGCCTACGAGCAGTACTTC. Translating gives CASSLGVQTAYEQYF. The full variable domain, its missing parts supplied by reference TRBV5-1 and TRBJ2-7, is KAGVTQTPRYLIKTRGQQVTLSCSPISGHRSVSWYQQTPGQGLQFLFEYFSETQRNKGNFPGRFSGRQFSNSRSEMNVSTLELGDSALYLCASSLGVQTAYEQYFGPGTRLTVT.

A remark on this clone: Distinct nucleotide sequences in the sample also encode this CDR3. This sequence joins TRBV30 and TRBJ2-7, with D unresolved. Germline values: CDR1 GTSNPN, CDR2 SVGIG (reference sequence). V was shortened by 0 bases and J by 4 bases, with 28 bases between the two germline ends. The CDR3 consists of 19 residues. The CDR3 sequence: CAWSVSPKSMIHNNYEQYF. CDR3 DNA: TGTGCCTGGAGTGTTAGTCCCAAATCGATGATACATAACAATTACGAGCAGTACTTC. Filled out from reference TRBV30 and TRBJ2-7, the complete variable domain reads SQTIHQWPATLVQPVGSPLSLECTVEGTSNPNLYWYRQAAGRGLQLLFYSVGIGQISSEVPQNLSASRPQDRQFILSSKKLLLSDSGFYLCAWSVSPKSMIHNNYEQYFGPGTRLTVT.

J is TRBJ2-7 and V is TRBV27; 9 bases map to TRBD1. V lost 5 bases to trimming and J lost 3 bases; unmatched junction nucleotides: 17. This CDR3 is 18 amino acids long. Germline values: CDR1 MNHEY, CDR2 SMNVEV (reference sequence). Written as DNA, the CDR3 is TGTGCCAGCAGTCCAACAGGGGGCCATCGTTCGGGAAACTACGAGCAGTACGTC. It codes for CASSPTGGHRSGNYEQYV.

V and J are TRBV21-1 and TRBJ2-7; the table assigns TRBD2, which was not confirmed against the DNA. TRBV21-1 is shown as a pseudogene. The CDR3 has 15 residues. The CDR3 reads CASSPRGEGPYEQYV. Written as DNA, the CDR3 is TGTGCCAGCAGCCCCCGGGGGGAGGGACCCTACGAGCAGTACGTC.

In this sample, this clone turned up a few times. J is TRBJ2-1 and V is TRBV5-1; 7 nucleotides line up with TRBD1. The CDR3 has 15 residues. Unmatched junction bases numbered 9, after V lost 4 bases and J lost 5 bases. The germline V gene encodes CDR1 SGHRS and CDR2 YFSETQ. The CDR3 DNA sequence: TGCGCCAGCAGCCGATACAGGGGTGCTGACAATGAGCAGTTCTTC. This translates into CASSRYRGADNEQFF.